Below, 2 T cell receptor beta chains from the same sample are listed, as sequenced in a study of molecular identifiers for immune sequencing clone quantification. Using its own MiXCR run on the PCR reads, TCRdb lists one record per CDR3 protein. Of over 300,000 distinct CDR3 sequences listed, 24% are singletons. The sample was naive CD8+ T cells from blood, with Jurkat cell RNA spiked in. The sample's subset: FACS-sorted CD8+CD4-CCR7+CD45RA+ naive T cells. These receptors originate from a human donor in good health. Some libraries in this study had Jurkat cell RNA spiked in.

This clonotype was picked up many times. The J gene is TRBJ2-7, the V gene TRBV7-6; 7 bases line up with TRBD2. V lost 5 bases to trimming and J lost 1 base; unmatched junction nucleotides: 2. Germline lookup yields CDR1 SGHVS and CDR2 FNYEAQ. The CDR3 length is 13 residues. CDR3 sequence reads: CASSGGGSYEQYF. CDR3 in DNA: TGTGCCAGCAGCGGGGGGGGGTCCTACGAGCAGTACTTC.

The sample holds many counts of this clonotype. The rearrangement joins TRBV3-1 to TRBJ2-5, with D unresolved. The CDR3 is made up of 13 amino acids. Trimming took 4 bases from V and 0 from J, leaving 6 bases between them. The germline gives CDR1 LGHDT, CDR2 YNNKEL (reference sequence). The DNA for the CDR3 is TGTGCCAGCAGCCCAGAGAACCAAGAGACCCAGTACTTC. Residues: CASSPENQETQYF.